This T cell receptor (beta chain) came from a study of cytomegalovirus exposure and HLA in healthy donors. With 60 Vbeta and 13 Jbeta primers, the PCR was carried out. The table came from immunoSEQ multiplex PCR; TCRdb's copy has only in-frame clones and leaves some out. The table lists about 170,000 clones. CDR3 length equals 14 residues. V was shortened by 3 bases and J by 0 bases, with 9 bases between the two germline ends. CDR1 and CDR2 (germline): SGHNT, YENEEA. General study results and limits: Judged likely to be a sequencing artifact was a cluster of highly shared sequence variants. The study flagged approximately 180 TCR beta chains as cytomegalovirus-associated. In a later analysis, CMV-associated beta chains were mostly HLA-associated, it appeared.

Every donor was a healthy person donating bone marrow. A word on this clone: Its antigen remains unidentified.

This receptor was taken from a woman aged 18-29 years in good health and CMV-seropositive. The J gene is TRBJ2-7, the V gene TRBV11-3, with D possibly matching TRBD1 (6 bases). Material for sequencing was PBMCs. CDR3 in DNA: TGTGCCAGCAGCTTCCAGGGGCCCTCCTACGAGCAGTACTTC. This sequence encodes CASSFQGPSYEQYF.